This TCR beta chain was sequenced for a study of response to subunit inactivated influenza vaccine. General study results and limits: Each seasonal flu vaccination may recruit only limited new T cells, authors suggested.

The sample holds a few counts of this clonotype. Its antigen remains unknown. TCRdb analysed the RT-PCR reads with MiXCR anew, one entry per CDR3 protein. Of roughly 520,000 distinct CDR3 sequences listed, roughly 27% are singletons. The CDR3 consists of 13 residues. V lost 11 bases, J lost 5 bases, and 19 bases lay in between. This material consisted of CD4+ T cells sorted from PBMCs, taken around 5 days after vaccination. This clonotype was sampled from a man aged 50 or older who received an inactivated influenza vaccine. The chain joins TRBV12-3 or TRBV12-4 to TRBJ2-7; D unresolved. The CDR3 nucleotides are TGTGCCGCCGATACGGCGTCTAAGCACGAGCAGTACTTC. This codes for CAADTASKHEQYF.